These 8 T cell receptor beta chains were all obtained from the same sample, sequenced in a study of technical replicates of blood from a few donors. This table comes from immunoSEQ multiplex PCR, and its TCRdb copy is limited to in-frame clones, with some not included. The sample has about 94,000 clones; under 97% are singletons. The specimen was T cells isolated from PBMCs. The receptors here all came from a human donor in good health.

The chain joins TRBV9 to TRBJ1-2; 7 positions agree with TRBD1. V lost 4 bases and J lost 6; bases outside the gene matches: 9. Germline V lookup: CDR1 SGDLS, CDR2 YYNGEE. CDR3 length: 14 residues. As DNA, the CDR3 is TGTGCCAGCAGCCCCGCGAGGGGGCTTGATGGCTACACCTTC. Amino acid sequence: CASSPARGLDGYTF.

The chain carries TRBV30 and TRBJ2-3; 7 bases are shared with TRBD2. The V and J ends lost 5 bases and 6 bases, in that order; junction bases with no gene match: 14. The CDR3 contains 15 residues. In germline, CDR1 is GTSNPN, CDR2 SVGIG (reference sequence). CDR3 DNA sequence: TGTGCCTGGGGGCCGGGACTAAGGGCACGGGATACGCAGTATTTT. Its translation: CAWGPGLRARDTQYF.

In DNA form, the CDR3 reads TGTGCCAGTAGTGACAGTGCCTCTGGGGCCAACGTCCTGACTTTC. Translating it yields CASSDSASGANVLTF. The V call is TRBV19, the J call TRBJ2-6; TRBD1 is a possible D gene (5 bases). V gave up 5 bases and J gave up 0 bases, with 8 bases separating them. CDR3 length equals 15 residues. Looked up from germline, CDR1 is LNHDA and CDR2 is SQIVND (reference sequence). Using reference TRBV19 and TRBJ2-6 for the parts outside the CDR3, the full variable domain is DGGITQSPKYLFRKEGQNVTLSCEQNLNHDAMYWYRQDPGQGLRLIYYSQIVNDFQKGDIAEGYSVSREKKESFPLTVTSAQKNPTAFYLCASSDSASGANVLTFGAGSRLTVL.

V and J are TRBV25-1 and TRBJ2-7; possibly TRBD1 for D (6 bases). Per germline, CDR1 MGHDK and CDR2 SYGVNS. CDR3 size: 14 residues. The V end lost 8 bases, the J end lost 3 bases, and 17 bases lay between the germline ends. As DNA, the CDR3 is TGTGCCAGCGCCCCGGCAGGGGCCTACTACGAGCAGTACTTC. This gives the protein CASAPAGAYYEQYF.

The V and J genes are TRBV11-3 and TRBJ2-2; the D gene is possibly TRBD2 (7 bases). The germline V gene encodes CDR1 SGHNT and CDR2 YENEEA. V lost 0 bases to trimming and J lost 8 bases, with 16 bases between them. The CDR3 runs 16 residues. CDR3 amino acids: CASSLDRGAGRGELFF. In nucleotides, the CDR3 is TGTGCCAGCAGCTTAGATCGGGGGGCCGGCAGAGGGGAGCTGTTTTTT.

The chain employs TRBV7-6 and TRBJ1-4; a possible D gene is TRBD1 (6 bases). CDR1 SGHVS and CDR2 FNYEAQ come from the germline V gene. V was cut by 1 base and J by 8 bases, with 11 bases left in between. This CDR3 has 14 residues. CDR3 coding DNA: TGTGCCAGCAGCTTAGGGCAGGGGAAGGAAAAACTGTTTTTT. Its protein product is CASSLGQGKEKLFF.

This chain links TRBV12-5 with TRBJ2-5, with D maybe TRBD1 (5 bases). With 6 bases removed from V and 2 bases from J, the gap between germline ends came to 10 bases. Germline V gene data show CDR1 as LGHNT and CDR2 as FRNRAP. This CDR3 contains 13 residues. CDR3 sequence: CASGSKGQETQYF. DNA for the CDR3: TGTGCTAGTGGGTCGAAGGGGCAAGAGACCCAGTACTTC.

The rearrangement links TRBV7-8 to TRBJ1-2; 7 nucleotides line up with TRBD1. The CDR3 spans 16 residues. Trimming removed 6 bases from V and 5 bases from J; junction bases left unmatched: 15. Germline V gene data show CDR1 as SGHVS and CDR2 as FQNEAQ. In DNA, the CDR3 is TGTGCCAGCAGGACCGGGACAGTAACCCTTCTGTATGGCTACACCTTC. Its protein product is CASRTGTVTLLYGYTF.